This is a list of T cell receptor beta chains from one sample in a study of T cells after yellow fever vaccination. TCRdb re-derived calls from the 5' RACE reads in MiXCR, one entry per CDR3 protein. The sample yields almost 600,000 distinct CDR3 sequences, approximately 12% seen once. The input for sequencing was PBMCs, taken on the day of the yellow fever booster vaccination. These receptors originate from a man aged 30 to 39 who received the YFV17D yellow fever vaccine. Each CDR3 is given with its conserved first and last residue. The D gene is left open where the match is weak. The size field is filled for only some rows; it gives once, few, many or a size class.

TRBJ2-3 NA TRBV5-5 few TGTGCCAGCAGTCCCTATAGAAACACAGATACGCAGTATTTT CASSPYRNTDTQYF
TRBJ2-7 TRBD1 TRBV19 NA TGTGCCAGTAGTAACCGACAGGGCTACGAGCAGTACTTC CASSNRQGYEQYF
TRBJ2-1 NA TRBV7-9 NA TGTGCCAGCAGCGCTCGACCCAATGAGCAGTTCTTC CASSARPNEQFF
TRBJ2-7 TRBD2 TRBV20-1 NA TGCAGTGCAAAAACTAGCGGGAGGGCCTACGAGCAGTACTTC CSAKTSGRAYEQYF
TRBJ2-1 TRBD1 TRBV9 many TGTGCCAGCAGCGCCCCACAGGGGAATGAGCAGTTCTTC CASSAPQGNEQFF
TRBJ2-2 NA TRBV5-1 few TGCGCCAGCACCGGCGACTTGAACACCGGGGAGCTGTTTTTT CASTGDLNTGELFF
TRBJ2-7 NA TRBV7-2 NA TGTGTCAGCAGCCCGACGGGGTACGAGCAGTACTTC CVSSPTGYEQYF
TRBJ1-1 NA TRBV29-1 NA TGCAGCGTGGGAGATGGGTATGAAGCTTTCTTT CSVGDGYEAFF
TRBJ2-5 TRBD1 TRBV20-1 once TGCTGTGCTAGAGACCCCAGGGACAGCCAAGAGACCCAGTACTTC CCARDPRDSQETQYF
TRBJ1-1 TRBD1 TRBV12-3/TRBV12-4 few TGTGCCAGCAGGCGGGACAGGGGGGTGAACACTGAAGCTTTCTTT CASRRDRGVNTEAFF
TRBJ2-1 NA TRBV10-2 NA TGCGCCAGCGGTGCAAACAATGAGCAGTTCTTC CASGANNEQFF
TRBJ2-2 NA TRBV28 few TGTGCCAGCAGGGACATCAACACCGGGGAGCTGTTTTTT CASRDINTGELFF
TRBJ2-1 TRBD2 TRBV5-1 NA TGCGCCAGCAGCCGAATAGGAAGCGGGAGGGCCTCAGGGGAGCAGTTCTTC CASSRIGSGRASGEQFF
TRBJ2-6 NA TRBV28 NA TGTGCCAGCGACAGTCACTCTGGGGCCAACGTCCTGACTTTC CASDSHSGANVLTF
TRBJ2-2 NA TRBV20-1 few TGCAGTGCTAGAAACCAAGGACGGGCAACCGGGGAGCTGTTTTTT CSARNQGRATGELFF
TRBJ2-7 NA TRBV4-3 few TGCGCCAGCAGCCAAGATAGGGACCGGCAGTACTTC CASSQDRDRQYF
TRBJ2-7 NA TRBV10-2 many TGCGCCAGCAGTGTAGGCGGAACCTCCTACGAGCAGTACTTC CASSVGGTSYEQYF
TRBJ2-3 TRBD2 TRBV5-1 few TGCGCCAGCAGCTTCTTGACTAGCGGGACGGCAGATACGCAGTATTTT CASSFLTSGTADTQYF
TRBJ2-2 NA TRBV5-4 few TGTGCCAGCAGCTTTCGGCGGGTGAACACCGGGGAGCTGTTTTTT CASSFRRVNTGELFF
TRBJ2-1 TRBD1 TRBV28 NA TGTGCCAGCAGTTTCCCGGGACAGGGGCCAGCCAATGAGCAGTTCTTC CASSFPGQGPANEQFF